This entry concerns a single T cell receptor beta chain. A second PCR, run for 7 to 11 cycles, used a sample-barcoded 5' primer plus a J-beta primer mix. Each TCR beta cDNA got a 12-nucleotide random molecular identifier. The study obtained at least 2.5 million CDR3-containing paired-end reads from every sample. A single record per CDR3 protein comes from TCRdb applying MiXCR to the 5' RACE reads. The table has 630,000 or so distinct CDR3 sequences, roughly 31% seen once. These data come from a study of blood T cells in healthy people across ages. Study-wide context: Using template switching, researchers captured about one barcoded beta molecule for each two T cells.

The CDR3 is made up of 19 amino acids. The V gene end was trimmed by 3 bases and the J gene end by 4 bases; junction bases not matched to a gene: 14. Germline values: CDR1 SGHAT, CDR2 FQNNGV. This sequence originates from a woman older than 75 in good health. This chain links TRBV11-2 with TRBJ2-3; 12 bases agree with TRBD1. The sequenced sample consisted of blood. CDR3 bases: TGTGCCAGCAGCTTTACGGGACAGGGGGCCGGGGGGGTTCCAGATACGCAGTATTTT. The encoded protein is CASSFTGQGAGGVPDTQYF.